This T cell receptor (beta chain) stems from a study of blood T cell repertoires in COVID-19. Per the original data handling: Using reference gene primer amplification, nucleated cell counts were estimated. TCRdb's copy holds only in-frame clones and misses some; the assay was immunoSEQ multiplex PCR. That table gives V, J and clone size, and the DNA gave D and trimming. The repertoire has over 80,000 clones, roughly 78% of them found once; the top ten carry around 18%. The CDR3 runs 13 residues. The V gene lost 1 base and the J gene lost 5 bases, with 8 bases spanning the gap. CDR1 is MGHDK, CDR2 SYGVNS, per germline. Only one count was recorded for this clone.

What was sequenced was peripheral blood. The receptor comes from a woman at least 80 years old with active or convalescent COVID-19. The chain employs TRBV25-1 and TRBJ2-5; perhaps TRBD1 as D (6 bases). CDR3 nucleotide sequence: TGTGCCAGCAGTGAATGGGGGCTCGAGACCCAGTACTTC. Translation gives CASSEWGLETQYF.